Following are 5 T cell receptor beta chains from one sample sequenced in a study of T cell responses to AZD1222 COVID-19 vaccine. Using immunoSEQ multiplex PCR, the repertoire was profiled, and TCRdb retains in-frame clones only, with some absent. The sample yields about 150,000 clones, 80% to 90% seen once. This specimen consisted of peripheral blood, obtained on day 0 of AZD1222 vaccination. These receptors all come from an adult in good health.

This rearrangement joins TRBV10-2 to TRBJ2-2, with 10 bases aligning to TRBD1. Per the germline V gene, CDR1 is WSHSY and CDR2 is SAAADI. With 6 bases clipped from V and 4 bases from J, the junction kept 2 bases outside the gene matches. CDR3 length equals 14 residues. For the CDR3, the DNA is TGCGCCAGCAGGGGACAGGGGCCCACCGGGGAGCTGTTTTTT. This gives the protein CASRGQGPTGELFF.

This clone was seen only once. The V call is TRBV7-2, the J call TRBJ2-3; 13 nucleotides agree with TRBD2. This CDR3 is 14 amino acids long. The J segment lost 5 bases and the V segment lost 4 bases, leaving 0 bases of the junction unmatched. CDR1 and CDR2 (germline): SGHTA, FQGNSA. CDR3 residues: CASSWTSGGDTQYF. DNA for the CDR3: TGTGCCAGCAGCTGGACTAGCGGGGGAGATACGCAGTATTTT.

The chain has TRBV3-1 (or the pseudogene TRBV3-2) and TRBJ2-2, with D possibly TRBD2 on 5 matching bases. Trimming removed 5 bases from V and 0 bases from J, with 10 bases in between. The germline gives CDR1 LGHDT, CDR2 YNNKEL (reference sequence). The CDR3 length is 15 residues. This CDR3 reads CASSVTSTNTGELFF. The CDR3 DNA reads TGTGCCAGCAGCGTTACTAGTACGAACACCGGGGAGCTGTTTTTT.

The V and J genes are TRBV18 and TRBJ2-1; D might be TRBD2 (6 bases). Trimming took off 6 bases at V and 12 bases at J, with 33 bases between the two ends. The CDR3 runs 18 residues. Germline V gene sequence: CDR1 KGHSH, CDR2 LQKENI. The CDR3 sequence is CASSPPNGGPLLQVGQFF. The CDR3 coding sequence is TGTGCCAGCTCCCCTCCGAACGGGGGTCCTCTTCTACAAGTGGGGCAGTTCTTC. Full variable domain (remainder filled in from reference TRBV18 and TRBJ2-1): NAGVMQNPRHLVRRRGQEARLRCSPMKGHSHVYWYRQLPEEGLKFMVYLQKENIIDESGMPKERFSAEFPKEGPSILRIQQVVRGDSAAYFCASSPPNGGPLLQVGQFFGPGTRLTVL.

The CDR3 sequence is CASSLQQGGTEAFF. CDR3 nucleotide sequence: TGTGCCAGCAGCTTACAACAGGGAGGCACTGAAGCTTTCTTT. The gene calls are TRBV11-2 and TRBJ1-1; D perhaps matches TRBD1 (6 bases). The length of the CDR3 is 14 residues. The V end was cut by 2 bases, the J end by 4 bases, with 11 bases between. Germline V gives CDR1 SGHAT, CDR2 FQNNGV.